This TCR beta chain originates from a study of Ad26.COV2.S vaccination and SARS-CoV-2 variants. Study at large: Doses of Ad26.COV2.S were injected into muscle once or twice, 56 days apart.

Treatment specified: some 20 received Ad26.COV2.S at low or high dose, single or two shots; 5 received placebo; per-sample allocation not given. Sampling occurred on day 63 after the first vaccine or placebo injection. Based in Boston, the donor was an adult of 18-55 years. On this clone: Its cognate antigen is unknown.

Study results and caveats: Vaccine and placebo groups showed comparable non-spike TCR breadth. Placebo recipients showed lower spike-specific TCR breadth than vaccinees.

The V gene end was trimmed by 4 bases and the J gene end by 3 bases; junction bases not matched to a gene: 4. The CDR3 sequence is 16 residues long. The germline gives CDR1 SGHRS, CDR2 YFSETQ. Using immunoSEQ multiplex PCR, the repertoire was profiled, and TCRdb retains in-frame clones only, with some absent. The sample comprises 300,000 to 400,000 clones, roughly 84% of which are singletons, and around 3.7% rests with the top ten. The genes are TRBV5-1 and TRBJ2-2; 12 bases map to TRBD2. Sequences were derived from peripheral blood, sampled in a trial of Ad26.COV2.S vaccine versus placebo. The clonotype comes from a person aged 18-65 years who received the Ad26.COV2.S COVID-19 vaccine or a placebo. CDR3 sequence reads: CASSLGLAGYTGELFF. CDR3 nucleotides: TGCGCCAGCAGCCTAGGACTAGCGGGGTACACCGGGGAGCTGTTTTTT.